Sequencing of this T cell receptor (beta chain) was carried out in a study of naive and memory T cell subsets. Two oligonucleotides, mixed equimolar, formed the beta constant-region primer covering TRBC1 and TRBC2. Four rounds of PCR amplified the ligated cDNA using nested alpha and beta constant-region primers plus SP2. TCRdb re-called the UMI-ligation and nested PCR reads with MiXCR, one entry per CDR3 protein. This sample has some 82,000 distinct CDR3 sequences, with about 8.2% found just once. Overall study results and limits: Possibly reflecting memory cells re-expressing CD45RA, a few larger clonotypes occurred in naive repertoires, especially CD8.

The V gene end was trimmed by 5 bases and the J gene end by 0 bases; junction bases not matched to a gene: 10. This CDR3 is 17 amino acids long. Germline V gene data show CDR1 as LGHNA and CDR2 as YSLEER. This clonotype has more than one count but fewer than ten. Its antigen is not identified. The sequence derives from a human donor in good health. The sample consisted of naive CD8+ T cells from blood. The chain has TRBV4-3 and TRBJ2-1; 7 bases fit TRBD2. The CDR3 loop is CASSADSERDSYNEQFF. The CDR3 DNA reads as TGCGCCAGCAGCGCTGACTCAGAGCGGGACTCCTACAATGAGCAGTTCTTC.